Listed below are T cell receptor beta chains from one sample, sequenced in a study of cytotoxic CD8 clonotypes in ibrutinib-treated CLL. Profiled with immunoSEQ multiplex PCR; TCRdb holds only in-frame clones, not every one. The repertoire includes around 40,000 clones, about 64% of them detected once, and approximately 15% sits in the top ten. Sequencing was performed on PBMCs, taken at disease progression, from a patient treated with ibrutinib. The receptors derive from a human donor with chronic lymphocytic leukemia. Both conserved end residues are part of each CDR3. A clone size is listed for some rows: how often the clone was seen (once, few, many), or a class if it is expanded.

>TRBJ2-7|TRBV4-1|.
CASSPPGRVHEQYF
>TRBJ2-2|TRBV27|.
CASSFDRANTGELFF
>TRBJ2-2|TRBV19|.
CASSTLGQGAGELFF
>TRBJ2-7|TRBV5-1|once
CASSLPPGGSYEQYF
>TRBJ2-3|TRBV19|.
CASSTGQGGVTDTQYF
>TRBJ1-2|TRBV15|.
CATSTGTAGLGYTF
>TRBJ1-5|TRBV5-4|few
CASSQDGQGGQPQHF
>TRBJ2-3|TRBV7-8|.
CASSLGSGTLTPSELTDTQYF
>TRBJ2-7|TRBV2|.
CATGPIRYEQYF
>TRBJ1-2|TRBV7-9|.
CASSSQDRAHYGYTF
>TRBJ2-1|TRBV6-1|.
CASSGGGLEYNEQFF
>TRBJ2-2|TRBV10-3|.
CAISGTVNGELFF
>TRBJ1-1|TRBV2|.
CASSRGRLNTEAFF
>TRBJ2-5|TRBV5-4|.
CASSPRTGVQETQYF
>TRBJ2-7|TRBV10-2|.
CASSDRTGSSYEQYF
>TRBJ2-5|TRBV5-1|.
CASSSGLHQETQYF
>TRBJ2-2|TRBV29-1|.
CSVNRDRNTGELFF
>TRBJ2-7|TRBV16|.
CASSQSSWQYF
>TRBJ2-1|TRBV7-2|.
CASSLPSGTPSYNEQFF
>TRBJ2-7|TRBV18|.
CASSPSGGAVGWYEQYF
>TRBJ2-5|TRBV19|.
CASSFTGGFELKTQYF
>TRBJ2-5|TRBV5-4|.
CASSLRTEETQYF
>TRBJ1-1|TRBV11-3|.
CASSKQGGAEAFF
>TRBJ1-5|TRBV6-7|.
CASSYPWRGLVGNQPQHF
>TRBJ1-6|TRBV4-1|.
CASSQVDLISYNSPLHF
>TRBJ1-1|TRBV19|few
CASSMKAGQGNTEAFF
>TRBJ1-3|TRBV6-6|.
CASSFGGAFGNTIYF
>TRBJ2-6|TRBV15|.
CATGRDTGGANVLTF
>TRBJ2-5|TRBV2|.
CASSGAGETQYF